These 29 T cell receptor beta chains were sequenced from one sample in a study of CXCR3-negative and CXCR3-positive naive CD8 T cells (dated 2019 in TCRdb). These receptors' antigens are unknown. General conclusions and limits of the study: Compared with CXCR3-negative naive cells, CXCR3-positive naive cells had TRB CDR3s with higher hydrophobicity (lower Kidera factor 4), lower energy, and higher strength and volume indices.

Sequencing was carried out with a NextSeq 550. The Human TCR Profiling Kit (MiLaboratory) was used to make UMI-labeled 5' RACE TRB cDNA libraries. Each CDR3 protein sequence appears as one entry after TCRdb reprocessed the reads, and no DNA is included. The sample's table covers 6,200 or so distinct CDR3 sequences. The ten most abundant clones make up approximately 1.5% of the sample. The sample taken for sequencing was naive CXCR3+ CD8+ T cells from blood. What this sample's cell subset or site label stands for: CD45RO-CCR7+CD27+CD95- naive CD8+ T cells expressing CXCR3 (TNR3+). These receptors originate from a human donor in good health. Some clones in this sample may be carry-over from other donors' samples.

The V call is TRBV15, the J call TRBJ2-7; TCRdb lists TRBD1, though no DNA is available to test this call. The CDR3 sequence is 15 residues long. The germline CDR1 and CDR2 sequences are LNHNV and YYDKDF (reference sequence). The CDR3 spells CATSAAGTAAYEQYF.

The chain joins TRBV10-3 to TRBJ2-7; TCRdb calls TRBD1, which cannot be checked without DNA. The germline V gene encodes CDR1 ENHRY and CDR2 SYGVKD. The CDR3 consists of 15 residues. CDR3 residues: CAISEAGESSYEQYF.

The chain has TRBV7-6 and TRBJ2-5. The germline gives CDR1 SGHVS, CDR2 FNYEAQ. The CDR3 extends over 13 amino acids. The CDR3 sequence is CASSLGLAETQYF.

This clonotype is classed as medium-sized by frequency. This chain links TRBV7-9 with TRBJ1-1; as DNA is missing, the TRBD1 call by TCRdb cannot be tested. Germline V lookup: CDR1 SEHNR, CDR2 FQNEAQ (reference sequence). The CDR3 extends over 14 amino acids. CDR3 in amino acids: CASSPQGLNTEAFF.

The chain has TRBV29-1 and TRBJ2-7. Germline CDR1 is SQVTM and CDR2 is ANQGSEA. The CDR3 is 12 residues long. The CDR3 here is CSVGGNSYEQYF.

The chain combines TRBV25-1 with TRBJ2-2; TCRdb returns TRBD2, unconfirmable since there is no DNA. CDR1 is MGHDK, CDR2 SYGVNS, per germline. This CDR3 is built from 16 residues. The CDR3 loop reads CASSLIAGGGTGELFF.

The chain couples TRBV6-5 to TRBJ2-5; the D call from TCRdb, TRBD2, cannot be confirmed without DNA. Germline V gene lookup returns CDR1 MNHEY and CDR2 SVGAGI. The CDR3 length is 14 residues. CDR3 loop: CASLPQAGAETQYF.

This sequence joins TRBV4-3 and TRBJ2-2. The germline CDR1 and CDR2 sequences are LGHNA and YSLEER. The CDR3 runs 13 residues. CDR3 protein: CASRPYNTGELFF.

J is TRBJ2-5 and V is TRBV28. The germline V gene encodes CDR1 MDHEN and CDR2 SYDVKM. CDR3 length: 14 residues. Here the CDR3 reads CASSPRTDQETQYF.

Frequency places this clonotype as large. The chain employs TRBV12-5 and TRBJ1-1. The CDR3 loop spans 12 amino acids. Germline values: CDR1 LGHNT, CDR2 FRNRAP. CDR3 amino acids: CASSTDETEAFF.

The J gene is TRBJ2-3, the V gene TRBV29-1. Germline lookup yields CDR1 SQVTM and CDR2 ANQGSEA. The CDR3 is made up of 13 amino acids. This CDR3 reads CSVLLEVLDTQYF.

This clonotype is deemed large by its frequency. The chain carries TRBV7-6 and TRBJ1-5. The CDR3 runs to 14 residues. CDR1 SGHVS and CDR2 FNYEAQ come from the germline V gene. The CDR3 loop is CASSLGQSNQPQHF.

The chain recombines TRBV20-1 with TRBJ2-2. The V gene's germline CDR1 is DFQATT and CDR2 SNEGSKA (reference sequence). The CDR3 sequence is 16 residues long. CDR3 sequence: CRKQLPGAANTGELFF.

The V call is TRBV19, the J call TRBJ1-1; TCRdb reports TRBD1, a call that lacks DNA to check it against. The germline CDR1 and CDR2 sequences are LNHDA and SQIVND (reference sequence). There are 14 residues in the CDR3. The CDR3 loop reads CASNRDRGNNEAFF. The full variable domain, its missing parts supplied by reference TRBV19 and TRBJ1-1, is DGGITQSPKYLFRKEGQNVTLSCEQNLNHDAMYWYRQDPGQGLRLIYYSQIVNDFQKGDIAEGYSVSREKKESFPLTVTSAQKNPTAFYLCASNRDRGNNEAFFGQGTRLTVV.

This chain joins TRBV27 and TRBJ1-1. CDR3 length: 12 amino acids. The germline gives CDR1 MNHEY, CDR2 SMNVEV (reference sequence). The CDR3 reads CASSSWDSEAFF.

Its frequency marks this clonotype as medium-sized. The rearrangement uses TRBV7-9 and TRBJ2-1; the D gene TCRdb calls, TRBD1, cannot be checked with no DNA. This CDR3 is built from 15 residues. Germline V gives CDR1 SEHNR, CDR2 FQNEAQ (reference sequence). The CDR3 loop is CASSLEQGAIDEQFF.

Measured by frequency, this clonotype is medium-sized (0.01 to 0.1%). The genes are TRBV7-8 and TRBJ1-1; TCRdb outputs TRBD1, but without DNA this stays unchecked. Per germline, CDR1 SGHVS and CDR2 FQNEAQ. The CDR3 covers 22 residues. The chain's CDR3 is CASSYGDQSWDAESELNTEAFF.

The chain recombines TRBV6-5 with TRBJ2-1; the TCRdb D gene call, TRBD1, has no DNA to confirm it. Germline loops: CDR1 MNHEY, CDR2 SVGAGI. The CDR3 runs to 14 residues. The CDR3 sequence: CASSYGTEYNEQFF.

Its frequency marks this clonotype as medium-sized. The genes are TRBV29-1 and TRBJ2-1; with no DNA, the TCRdb D assignment of TRBD1 cannot be verified. Germline V gene data show CDR1 as SQVTM and CDR2 as ANQGSEA. The CDR3 runs 15 residues. Here the CDR3 reads CSVEGAIGQYNEQFF.

This chain links TRBV7-2 with TRBJ2-3. In germline, CDR1 is SGHTA, CDR2 FQGNSA. The CDR3 consists of 16 residues. CDR3 amino acids: CASSFQAVTSTDTQYF.

The chain couples TRBV20-1 to TRBJ1-1. This CDR3 is built from 12 residues. Germline V lookup: CDR1 DFQATT, CDR2 SNEGSKA (reference sequence). CDR3 in amino acids: CSARSGDTEAFF.

Considering frequency, this clonotype is medium-sized. The chain links TRBV5-6 to TRBJ2-1; no DNA is available, so the TRBD2 call from TCRdb remains unchecked. The CDR3 is 12 residues long. CDR1 and CDR2 (germline): SGHDT, YYEEEE. CDR3: CASRAGNNEQFF.

The V and J genes are TRBV30 and TRBJ1-1. This CDR3 is built from 11 residues. CDR1 and CDR2 from the germline V gene are GTSNPN and SVGIG (reference sequence). This CDR3 reads CAWIYYTEAFF.

Judged by frequency, this clonotype is medium-sized. The chain has TRBV2 and TRBJ2-1; TCRdb indicates TRBD1, and absent DNA this call remains unverified. CDR1 is SNHLY, CDR2 FYNNEI, per germline. The CDR3 is 14 amino acids. The CDR3 sequence is CASSPTGSYNEQFF.

By frequency, this clonotype is medium-sized. J is TRBJ2-1 and V is TRBV5-1; as DNA is missing, the TRBD2 call by TCRdb cannot be tested. The length of the CDR3 is 17 residues. Per the germline V gene, CDR1 is SGHRS and CDR2 is YFSETQ. The CDR3 is CASSLALAESSYNEQFF.

The chain couples TRBV12-3 or TRBV12-4 to TRBJ1-1; TCRdb's assignment of TRBD1 cannot be checked, as there is no DNA. The CDR3 consists of 14 residues. The CDR3 protein is CASSLGQGNTEAFF.

V is TRBV7-8 and J is TRBJ2-1; TCRdb selects TRBD2, and the lack of DNA leaves this call unchecked. The CDR3 length is 16 residues. The germline gives CDR1 SGHVS, CDR2 FQNEAQ. CDR3 amino acids: CASSAEPALGPYEQFF.

This clonotype is medium-sized by frequency. The gene calls are TRBV20-1 and TRBJ1-1. CDR1 and CDR2 from the germline V gene are DFQATT and SNEGSKA (reference sequence). The CDR3 loop spans 13 amino acids. The CDR3: CSASTIMNTEAFF.

The chain combines TRBV19 with TRBJ2-7; TCRdb outputs TRBD2, but without DNA this stays unchecked. The CDR3 spans 20 residues. Germline CDR1 and CDR2: LNHDA and SQIVND (reference sequence). CDR3 residues: CASSIDYTFGRPLDGYEQYF.